This TCR beta chain was recovered during a study of OX40 agonist ivuxolimab in advanced cancers. CDR3 size: 15 residues. V gave up 5 bases and J gave up 0 bases, with 11 bases separating them. The germline V gene has CDR1 LNHDA and CDR2 SQIVND (reference sequence). Libraries were prepared by immunoSEQ multiplex PCR; TCRdb keeps only in-frame clonotypes and omits some of them. The sample lists 61,000 or so clones, about 86% seen once, with about 1.2% in the top ten. Exclusion applied to patients with autoimmune disease history or systemic immunosuppression. Study-level findings and limits: There was clonal expansion of CD4+ and CD8+ blood T cells by week 6 at 0.1 to 3.0 mg/kg.

To note about this clone: Its target is not known.

V usage is TRBV19 and J usage is TRBJ1-5; D may be TRBD1 (5 bases). This clonotype was sampled from an adult with an advanced solid tumor such as melanoma, head and neck, liver or kidney cancer. This specimen consisted of CD4+ or CD8+ T cells sorted from blood, obtained in a trial of the OX40 agonist ivuxolimab. This CDR3 is CASSRGKYSNQPQHF. The CDR3 nucleotides read TGTGCCAGTAGTCGGGGCAAGTATAGCAATCAGCCCCAGCATTTT.